Below, 27 T cell receptor beta chains from the same sample are listed, as sequenced in a study of blood T cell repertoires in COVID-19. The method was immunoSEQ multiplex PCR; TCRdb's version includes in-frame clones alone and lacks a portion of them. The table shows about 150,000 clones, with more than 85% occurring only once. The sequenced sample was peripheral blood. These receptor sequences come from a man in his 60s with active or convalescent COVID-19.

This sequence joins TRBV27 and TRBJ1-6; possible D gene TRBD1, 6 bases. The CDR3 length is 17 residues. Between the trimmed V and J ends, which lost 0 bases and 0 bases, there was a span of 9 bases. Germline-derived CDR1 and CDR2 are MNHEY and SMNVEV (reference sequence). CDR3 residues: CASSLSMDSSYNSPLHF. DNA of the CDR3: TGTGCCAGCAGTTTATCGATGGACAGCTCCTATAATTCACCCCTCCACTTT.

As for this clone: One end of the junction fails to match germline, which may point to a read error. The chain recombines TRBV7-7 with TRBJ2-5, with 7 positions matching TRBD1. CDR1 and CDR2 from the germline V gene are SSHAT and FNYEAQ (reference sequence). The CDR3 totals 15 residues. The CDR3 nucleotides read TGTGCTAGCAGCTTGTCAGGGGGTGCCCAAGAGACCCAGTACTTC. Protein: CASSLSGGAQETQYF.

The chain employs TRBV19 and TRBJ1-5, with TRBD1 identical over 8 bases. Unmatched junction bases numbered 11, after V lost 4 bases and J lost 3 bases. Germline CDR1 is LNHDA and CDR2 is SQIVND (reference sequence). The length of the CDR3 is 17 residues. The CDR3 loop is CASSTPPRTGYNQPQHF. CDR3 DNA: TGTGCCAGTAGTACTCCTCCTCGGACAGGGTACAATCAGCCCCAGCATTTT.

V gene TRBV6-5 combines with J gene TRBJ2-1; 13 bases match TRBD2. In germline, CDR1 is MNHEY, CDR2 SVGAGI. CDR3 length: 15 amino acids. J gave up 14 bases and V 6 bases, and 13 bases lay outside the gene matches. The CDR3 loop reads CASRSGLAGVVGEFF. In DNA form, the CDR3 reads TGTGCCAGCAGATCCGGACTAGCGGGGGTGGTAGGTGAGTTCTTC.

The chain has TRBV2 and TRBJ1-1, with 8 bases aligning to TRBD1. J was trimmed by 4 bases and V by 6 bases; bases with no gene match: 4. Per germline, CDR1 SNHLY and CDR2 FYNNEI. This CDR3 has 13 amino acids. Here the CDR3 reads CASRTDRVTEAFF. DNA of the CDR3: TGTGCCAGCAGAACGGACAGGGTCACTGAAGCTTTCTTT.

This clone was seen more than once but under ten times. The rearrangement uses TRBV21-1 and TRBJ1-3. TRBV21-1 constitutes a pseudogene. This CDR3 spans 15 amino acids. This CDR3 reads CASSKRTAGGNTIYF. CDR3 nucleotides: TGTGCCAGCAGCAAACGGACGGCGGGGGGAAACACCATATATTTT.

This chain joins TRBV4-3 and TRBJ1-4; maybe TRBD1 (6 bases). Looked up from germline, CDR1 is LGHNA and CDR2 is YSLEER. Trimming stripped 0 bases from V and 4 bases from J, with 12 bases between. This CDR3 contains 16 residues. CDR3 bases: TGCGCCAGCAGCCAAGATGTGGGGGCCCATAATGAAAAACTGTTTTTT. It specifies CASSQDVGAHNEKLFF.

The chain joins TRBV28 to TRBJ1-1; maybe TRBD1 (6 bases). The V end lost 2 bases, the J end lost 9 bases, and 10 bases lay between the germline ends. Looked up from germline, CDR1 is MDHEN and CDR2 is SYDVKM. The CDR3 is 12 residues long. The CDR3 region has the DNA TGTGCCAGCAGTTTAGACAGGCCAAAAGCTTTCTTT. Protein: CASSLDRPKAFF. Using reference TRBV28 and TRBJ1-1 for the parts outside the CDR3, the full variable domain is DVKVTQSSRYLVKRTGEKVFLECVQDMDHENMFWYRQDPGLGLRLIYFSYDVKMKEKGDIPEGYSVSREKKERFSLILESASTNQTSMYLCASSLDRPKAFFGQGTRLTVV.

The chain couples TRBV5-4 to TRBJ1-1; TRBD1 matches at 8 bases. V gave up 4 bases and J gave up 5 bases; unmatched junction bases: 13. The CDR3 length is 16 residues. Per the germline V gene, CDR1 is SGHNT and CDR2 is YYREEE (reference sequence). The CDR3, as DNA: TGTGCCAGCAGCCTTCTTCAGACAGGGGAAGGAACTGAAGCTTTCTTT. Protein: CASSLLQTGEGTEAFF.

The chain employs TRBV28 and TRBJ2-7, with D possibly TRBD1 on 6 matching bases. Trimming pared 6 bases from V and 3 bases from J, leaving 15 bases between. The CDR3 consists of 14 residues. Germline lookup yields CDR1 MDHEN and CDR2 SYDVKM. CDR3 loop: CASSHRTDNYEQYF. As DNA, the CDR3 is TGTGCCAGCAGCCATAGGACAGATAACTACGAGCAGTACTTC.

This clone was picked up one time. This sequence joins TRBV7-3 and TRBJ1-6; perhaps TRBD1 as D (5 bases). CDR1 and CDR2 from the germline V gene are SGHTA and FQGTGA. This CDR3 region has 13 residues. The V gene lost 5 bases and the J gene lost 9 bases, with 11 bases spanning the gap. The CDR3 coding sequence is TGTGCCAGCAGCGCCAGTACAGGTTCACCCCTCCACTTT. Translating it yields CASSASTGSPLHF.

This clone has only a few counts. DNA of the CDR3: TGTGCCAGCAGCCCCGGGGGGTATACGCAGTATTTT. Amino acid sequence: CASSPGGYTQYF. The chain combines TRBV7-2 with TRBJ2-3; 7 bases align to TRBD2. V was clipped by 5 bases and J by 7 bases; unmatched bases: 3. The CDR3 has 12 residues. The germline V gene has CDR1 SGHTA and CDR2 FQGNSA.

This clone was recorded once. The chain is built from TRBV5-1 and TRBJ1-1; TRBD1 matches at 8 bases. Germline CDR1 SGHRS, CDR2 YFSETQ. Trimming at V came to 4 bases and at J to 4 bases, leaving 9 bases not matched to a gene. This CDR3 is built from 15 residues. This chain's CDR3 is CASSASQTGGTEAFF. The CDR3 bases are TGCGCCAGCAGCGCTTCCCAAACAGGGGGCACTGAAGCTTTCTTT. The full variable domain, its missing parts supplied by reference TRBV5-1 and TRBJ1-1, is KAGVTQTPRYLIKTRGQQVTLSCSPISGHRSVSWYQQTPGQGLQFLFEYFSETQRNKGNFPGRFSGRQFSNSRSEMNVSTLELGDSALYLCASSASQTGGTEAFFGQGTRLTVV.

This chain joins TRBV18 and TRBJ2-2; D unresolved. The CDR3 has 16 residues. Germline assignment: CDR1 KGHSH and CDR2 LQKENI. V was trimmed by 5 bases and J by 1 base, leaving 14 bases between them. CDR3: CASSSSLAQNTGELFF. The CDR3 region has the DNA TGTGCCAGCTCATCCTCTTTGGCCCAGAACACCGGGGAGCTGTTTTTT.

The chain has TRBV5-1 and TRBJ2-3; 10 nucleotides line up with TRBD2. The germline V gene has CDR1 SGHRS and CDR2 YFSETQ. With 5 bases clipped from V and 0 bases from J, the junction kept 12 bases outside the gene matches. The CDR3 runs to 18 residues. The CDR3 sequence is CASSPSGGATRSTDTQYF. CDR3 nucleotides: TGCGCCAGCAGTCCGAGCGGGGGGGCAACCAGGAGCACAGATACGCAGTATTTT.

The chain recombines TRBV6-5 with TRBJ2-1; tentative D call: TRBD2 (6 bases). V was clipped by 2 bases and J by 4 bases, with 15 bases between them. The CDR3 is 16 amino acids. CDR1 is MNHEY and CDR2 is SVGAGI in the germline V gene. This chain's CDR3 is CASSYKYGSLYNEQFF. CDR3 sequence (DNA): TGTGCCAGCAGTTACAAGTACGGGAGTTTGTACAATGAGCAGTTCTTC.

This chain uses TRBV30 with TRBJ1-6; 8 bases fit TRBD1. Losses at the gene ends were 4 bases for V and 7 bases for J; bases not matched to a gene: 3. Germline V gene lookup returns CDR1 GTSNPN and CDR2 SVGIG (reference sequence). The CDR3 consists of 13 residues. CDR3 sequence: CAWTGGLNSPLHF. Here the CDR3 DNA reads TGTGCCTGGACAGGGGGCCTGAATTCACCCCTCCACTTT.

The J gene is TRBJ2-3, the V gene TRBV7-2; possible D gene TRBD2, 7 bases. The ends were cut back, 5 bases at V and 2 bases at J, with 17 bases in the middle. CDR1 is SGHTA and CDR2 is FQGNSA in the germline V gene. CDR3 length: 16 residues. CDR3 loop: CASSRIGAGATDTQYF. DNA of the CDR3: TGTGCCAGCAGCCGTATCGGGGCGGGGGCCACAGATACGCAGTATTTT.

The chain combines TRBV7-8 with TRBJ2-3; tentative D call: TRBD1 (6 bases). The CDR3 spans 14 residues. The V end lost 5 bases, the J end lost 0 bases, and 9 bases lay between the germline ends. Germline V gene lookup returns CDR1 SGHVS and CDR2 FQNEAQ. This chain's CDR3 is CASSRDRSTDTQYF. Written as DNA, the CDR3 is TGTGCCAGCAGCCGAGACAGGAGCACAGATACGCAGTATTTT.

As DNA, the CDR3 is TGTGCCAGCAGCTCTTCCGGGACAGGGGGAGAGACCCAGTACTTC. Its translation is CASSSSGTGGETQYF. This chain uses TRBV5-4 with TRBJ2-5; 11 nucleotides agree with TRBD1. This CDR3 region has 15 residues. Germline CDR1 is SGHNT and CDR2 is YYREEE (reference sequence). Germline trimming cut 3 bases from V and 4 bases from J; bases unmatched to any gene: 5. The entire variable domain, with the rest obtained from reference TRBV5-4 and TRBJ2-5, is as follows: ETGVTQSPTHLIKTRGQQVTLRCSSQSGHNTVSWYQQALGQGPQFIFQYYREEENGRGNFPPRFSGLQFPNYSSELNVNALELDDSALYLCASSSSGTGGETQYFGPGTRLLVL.

The chain uses TRBV9 and TRBJ2-1; 8 positions agree with TRBD1. Germline V gene lookup returns CDR1 SGDLS and CDR2 YYNGEE. Germline trimming cut 5 bases from V and 5 bases from J; bases unmatched to any gene: 9. The CDR3 has 15 residues. CDR3 nucleotides: TGTGCCAGCAGGGGGGCAGGGGGCGAAAACAATGAGCAGTTCTTC. It specifies CASRGAGGENNEQFF.

Turning to this clone: The identical CDR3 is also encoded by other nucleotide sequences in the sample. The rearrangement uses TRBV2 and TRBJ1-1; possible D gene TRBD1, 5 bases. Germline CDR1 SNHLY, CDR2 FYNNEI. Trimming shortened V by 6 bases and J by 0 bases, and 14 bases separated the two germline ends. This CDR3 has 15 amino acids. The CDR3 nucleotides read TGTGCCAGCAGCCCCCCAGGAGGGGTGAACACTGAAGCTTTCTTT. Protein: CASSPPGGVNTEAFF.

The J gene is TRBJ2-7, the V gene TRBV5-6; D perhaps matches TRBD2 (5 bases). V was pared by 3 bases and J by 7 bases, with 11 bases between. This CDR3 region has 12 residues. The germline V gene has CDR1 SGHDT and CDR2 YYEEEE. The DNA of the CDR3 is TGTGCCAGCAGCTACCCTAGAGGGGAGCAGTACTTC. Protein product: CASSYPRGEQYF.

The rearrangement joins TRBV29-1 to TRBJ1-1; D is possibly TRBD1 (5 bases). The CDR3 sequence is 14 residues long. Trimming stripped 4 bases from V and 2 bases from J, with 14 bases between. Germline V CDR1 and CDR2: SQVTM, ANQGSEA. The CDR3 DNA reads TGCAGCGTTGGTCACGGGACTGCCAACACTGAAGCTTTCTTT. Protein: CSVGHGTANTEAFF.

The chain uses TRBV30 and TRBJ1-4; 9 bases agree with TRBD1. Germline-derived CDR1 and CDR2 are GTSNPN and SVGIG (reference sequence). Trimming at V came to 5 bases and at J to 5 bases, leaving 6 bases not matched to a gene. The CDR3 sequence is 14 residues long. The DNA of the CDR3 is TGTGCCTGGGCGGCCGGACAGGGGAATGAAAAACTGTTTTTT. Its protein product is CAWAAGQGNEKLFF.

The chain links TRBV21-1 to TRBJ1-1; the table calls TRBD1, which could not be checked here. TRBV21-1 is described as a pseudogene. The CDR3 contains 11 residues. The CDR3 DNA sequence: TGTGCCAGCAGCTCCACCCCAGTTACCTTCTTT. It is translated as CASSSTPVTFF.

This CDR3 is CARPGSSGANVLTF. CDR3 nucleotide sequence: TGTGCCAGACCCGGGAGCTCTGGGGCCAACGTCCTGACTTTC. The genes are TRBV21-1 and TRBJ2-6; TRBD2, as called in the table, went unchecked against the DNA. TRBV21-1 has pseudogene status. The length of the CDR3 is 14 residues.